This T cell receptor beta chain came from a study of shared T cell receptors in the human thymus. Some clones are missing from TCRdb's copy, which holds only in-frame ones; the method was immunoSEQ multiplex PCR. Of hundreds of thousands of clones in the sample, roughly 88% were seen once. CDR1 MNHEY and CDR2 SMNVEV come from the germline V gene (reference sequence). This CDR3 contains 13 residues. These data were likewise used in another study, on human thymus T cells. From that paper: Healthy Finnish infants undergoing corrective surgery for congenital heart defects were used as donors. Resections from corrective heart surgery supplied the thymus tissue.

The TCR comes from a boy younger than two with a congenital heart defect. Sequenced input: thymocytes. The V call is TRBV27, the J call TRBJ1-5, with a tentative D call TRBD1 (5 bases). CDR3 residues: CACGAHSNQPQHF. The CDR3 DNA reads as TGTGCGTGCGGGGCCCATAGCAATCAGCCCCAGCATTTT.